This TCR beta chain is drawn from a study of cytomegalovirus exposure and HLA in healthy donors. Whole-study findings and limits: The study recorded some 160 TCR beta chains that were cytomegalovirus-associated. Through in vitro validation, three CMV-associated chains were shown to be specific for CMV antigens.

TCRdb's table, derived via immunoSEQ multiplex PCR, lists solely in-frame clones and lacks some. The data show some 120,000 clones, with approximately 94% seen just once and approximately 1.3% held by the top ten. About this clone itself: Antigen: not known.

The sequence came from a woman aged 18-29 years in good health and CMV-seronegative. The material sequenced was PBMCs.

The CDR3 spells CASSPGTGGTEAFF. The CDR3, as DNA: TGTGCCAGCAGCCCGGGGACAGGGGGCACTGAAGCTTTCTTT. V usage is TRBV7-3 and J usage is TRBJ1-1; 11 nucleotides match TRBD1. CDR1 and CDR2 from the germline V gene are SGHTA and FQGTGA. This CDR3 spans 14 amino acids. The V and J ends lost 5 bases and 4 bases, in that order; junction bases with no gene match: 3.